The sequence of this T cell receptor beta chain was determined in a study of T cells expressing NK-cell markers. The study, taken as a whole, reports: What remained unclear was the HCMV specificity of expanded NKG2C+ T cell clones. The CD3+CD56-NKG2C+ fraction of several donors was also led by these clonotypes.

Production of TCR beta cDNA relied on 5'RACE template switching with UMIs. TCRdb reprocessed the 5' RACE reads, with one entry per CDR3 protein and no DNA. Its table records roughly 420,000 distinct CDR3 sequences. About this clonotype itself: As yet, its antigen is unknown.

This CDR3 is 14 amino acids long. Germline CDR1 and CDR2: KGHDR and SFDVKD. Input material: blood T cells: a sorted CD56 or NKG2C T cell subset, CD4+ or CD8+ T cells, or bulk PBMC T cells (not recorded which). The chain combines TRBV24-1 with TRBJ2-2; TCRdb indicates TRBD1, and absent DNA this call remains unverified. The receptor was derived from a woman between 18 and 70 years old in good health. The CDR3 loop reads CATSDAPFTGELFF.